The sample holds a few counts of the clone carrying this T cell receptor beta chain. The antigen is unknown. The data are from a study of CD8+ T cells in alopecia areata. Findings of the study overall: Lesional scalp, notably in alopecia totalis/universalis, had clonality above that of normal scalp.

Germline values: CDR1 SGHTA, CDR2 FQGTGA. V lost 2 bases, J lost 1 base, and 7 bases stayed unmatched. CDR3 length: 16 amino acids. TCR sequencing used cDNA made by reverse transcription of extracted RNA. Using immunoSEQ multiplex PCR, the repertoire was profiled, and TCRdb retains in-frame clones only, with some absent. The repertoire holds roughly 220,000 clones, roughly two fifths seen once, with around 0.48% in the top ten. Documented treatment: oral pan-JAK inhibitor, 5-10 mg twice daily. The source is a human donor with alopecia areata. The material sequenced was CD4+ T cells sorted from blood, taken at approximately week 34, from a patient treated with tofacitinib. The rearrangement joins TRBV7-3 to TRBJ2-5, with 7 bases lining up with TRBD1. This CDR3 is CASSLGVDRAQETQYF. The CDR3 region has the DNA TGTGCCAGCAGCTTAGGCGTCGACAGGGCCCAAGAGACCCAGTACTTC.